This TCR beta chain came from a study of control samples from healthy donors and cancer patients (dated by TCRdb to about 2020). Libraries were made using the immunoSEQ multiplex PCR assay. TCRdb carries this immuneACCESS record with in-frame sequences only. Its versions omit some clonotypes, under half of them owing to an unresolved V gene in the studies checked, with the rest unexplained. In this sample the table shows 95,000 to 100,000 clones, around 89% of which occur a single time. Approximately 7.8% of the sample lies in the top ten. The germline V gene gives CDR1 as SGHTA and CDR2 as FQGNSA. The germline ends are 1 base apart after V is trimmed by 1 base and J by 0 bases. CDR3 length: 14 amino acids, cysteine to phenylalanine. The kept DNA is CDR3 alone, 42 bases in frame from the first base. This clone came up once. The specificity of this receptor is unknown. Base qualities are not provided; no much larger clone lies one nucleotide away.

The chain uses TRBV7-2 and TRBJ1-6, with the D gene too uncertain to name. This TCR derives from a man in his thirties or forties in good health. Sequenced material: blood. The DNA sequence reads TGTGCCAGCAGCTTAGACTCCTATAATTCACCCCTCCACTTT. Translated, it reads CASSLDSYNSPLHF.